Presented here are 11 T cell receptor beta chains from one specimen sequenced in a study of PD-1 blockade in classical Hodgkin lymphoma. Time point denoted: cycle 4 day 1 (C4D1), after 5 to 7 weeks of nivolumab. Each patient relapsed following autologous stem cell transplantation, and prior brentuximab vedotin exposure differed. Sequencing used immunoSEQ multiplex PCR; TCRdb keeps in-frame clones, though not all of them. The sample lists some 90,000 clones, 78% occurring once. The sequences come from peripheral blood mononuclear cells (PBMCs), collected before the fourth cycle of nivolumab. The origin of the receptors is a human donor with classical Hodgkin lymphoma.

As to this clone: Within the sample, other DNA sequences also encode this same CDR3. The rearrangement links TRBV9 to TRBJ2-3, with D unclear. Trimming removed 0 bases at V and 4 bases at J, with 6 bases between. Germline-derived CDR1 and CDR2 are SGDLS and YYNGEE. The CDR3 contains 13 residues. The CDR3 loop is CASSVEGADTQYF. In DNA, the CDR3 is TGTGCCAGCAGCGTAGAAGGCGCAGATACGCAGTATTTT. Drawing the rest from reference TRBV9 and TRBJ2-3, the complete variable domain is DSGVTQTPKHLITATGQRVTLRCSPRSGDLSVYWYQQSLDQGLQFLIQYYNGEERAKGNILERFSAQQFPDLHSELNLSSLELGDSALYFCASSVEGADTQYFGPGTRLTVL.

CDR3 nucleotide sequence: TGTGCCAGCAACCGGGACAGGGGCGGGGGGGAGACCCAGTACTTC. This gives the protein CASNRDRGGGETQYF. The V gene is TRBV5-8, the J gene TRBJ2-5; 10 nucleotides agree with TRBD1. The V and J ends lost 6 bases and 5 bases, in that order; junction bases with no gene match: 10. CDR1 SGHTS and CDR2 YDEGEE come from the germline V gene. This CDR3 has 15 residues.

In this sample, this clone turned up a few times. V and J are TRBV21-1 and TRBJ2-7; TRBD2, the table's D call, was not compared with the DNA. TRBV21-1 is annotated as a pseudogene. The CDR3 runs to 18 residues. CDR3 DNA: TGTGCCAGCAGCAAAGTTGAAGCGCGGCTAGCGGGCTCCTACGAGCAGTACTTC. It encodes CASSKVEARLAGSYEQYF.

The chain couples TRBV2 to TRBJ2-1, with unresolved D. This CDR3 region has 18 residues. Germline CDR1 SNHLY, CDR2 FYNNEI. Trimming took off 1 base at V and 6 bases at J, with 22 bases between the two ends. The CDR3 reads CASSEVGVGFPTRNEQFF. DNA for the CDR3: TGTGCCAGCAGTGAAGTTGGTGTGGGGTTCCCCACTCGCAATGAGCAGTTCTTC.

This clone was seen ten or more times. CDR3 amino acids: CASSSPGAARLEQYF. The CDR3 DNA reads TGTGCCAGTAGTAGTCCAGGGGCAGCTCGTCTCGAGCAGTACTTC. The chain is built from TRBV19 and TRBJ2-7; tentatively, D is TRBD1 (6 bases). CDR1 LNHDA and CDR2 SQIVND come from the germline V gene (reference sequence). The CDR3 runs 15 residues. Trimming removed 4 bases at V and 6 bases at J, with 19 bases between.

The chain is built from TRBV2 and TRBJ2-7; TRBD1 matches at 8 bases. CDR3 length equals 14 residues. V shed 6 bases, J shed 9 bases, and the junction held 13 bases outside the gene matches. Germline V gene data show CDR1 as SNHLY and CDR2 as FYNNEI. CDR3 amino acids: CASSLTGVLLAQYF. CDR3 DNA: TGTGCCAGCAGCTTGACAGGGGTTTTGTTAGCGCAGTACTTC.

The genes are TRBV4-2 and TRBJ2-5; 9 bases fit TRBD2. There are 18 residues in the CDR3. The germline V gene encodes CDR1 LGHNA and CDR2 YNFKEQ. The ends lost 0 bases at V and 4 bases at J; junction bases unmatched: 12. The CDR3 here is CASSQDLRGAGGRETQYF. The CDR3 DNA is TGTGCCAGCAGCCAAGATCTACGTGGGGCGGGGGGGCGAGAGACCCAGTACTTC.

This sequence joins TRBV5-5 and TRBJ2-3; 7 bases line up with TRBD1. The length of the CDR3 is 13 residues. The V gene's germline CDR1 is SGHKS and CDR2 YYEKEE (reference sequence). Trimming took 6 bases from V and 6 from J; bases not matched to a gene: 7. CDR3 nucleotide sequence: TGTGCCAGCAAGGACAGGACTGGGGATACGCAGTATTTT. Encoded protein: CASKDRTGDTQYF.

V gene TRBV9 combines with J gene TRBJ2-1; 8 bases match TRBD1. CDR1 SGDLS and CDR2 YYNGEE come from the germline V gene. The trim removed 1 base at V and 6 bases at J, leaving 0 bases unmatched. The CDR3 is 13 amino acids. Here the CDR3 reads CASSVTGGNEQFF. The CDR3 DNA is TGTGCCAGCAGCGTAACAGGGGGCAATGAGCAGTTCTTC.

The chain has TRBV2 and TRBJ2-1, with D tentatively TRBD1 (6 bases). From germline, CDR1 is SNHLY and CDR2 FYNNEI. The V end lost 5 bases, the J end lost 6 bases, and 8 bases lay between the germline ends. The CDR3 runs 12 residues. This CDR3 reads CASSQDSNEQFF. In DNA form, the CDR3 reads TGTGCCAGCAGTCAGGACAGCAATGAGCAGTTCTTC. Full variable domain (remainder filled in from reference TRBV2 and TRBJ2-1): EPEVTQTPSHQVTQMGQEVILRCVPISNHLYFYWYRQILGQKVEFLVSFYNNEISEKSEIFDDQFSVERPDGSNFTLKIRSTKLEDSAMYFCASSQDSNEQFFGPGTRLTVL.

The chain recombines TRBV4-2 with TRBJ2-1; D gene unclear. The CDR3 is made up of 11 amino acids. Germline CDR1 is LGHNA and CDR2 is YNFKEQ. Trimming took off 1 base at V and 7 bases at J, with 2 bases between the two ends. CDR3: CASSQVNEQFF. In nucleotides, the CDR3 is TGTGCCAGCAGCCAAGTTAATGAGCAGTTCTTC.